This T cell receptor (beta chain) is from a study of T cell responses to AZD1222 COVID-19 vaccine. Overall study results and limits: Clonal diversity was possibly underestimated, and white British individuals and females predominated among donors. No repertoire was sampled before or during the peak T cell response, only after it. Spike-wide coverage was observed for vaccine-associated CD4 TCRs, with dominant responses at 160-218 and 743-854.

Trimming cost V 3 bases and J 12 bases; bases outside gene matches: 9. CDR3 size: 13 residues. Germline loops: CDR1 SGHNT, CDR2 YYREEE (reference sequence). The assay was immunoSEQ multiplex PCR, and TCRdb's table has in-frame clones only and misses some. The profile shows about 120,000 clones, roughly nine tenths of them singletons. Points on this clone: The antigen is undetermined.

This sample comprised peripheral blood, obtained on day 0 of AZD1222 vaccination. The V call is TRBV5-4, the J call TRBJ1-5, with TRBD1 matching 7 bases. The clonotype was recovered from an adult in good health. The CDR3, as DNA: TGTGCCAGCAGCTCCCACAGGGGCGGGCTCCAGCATTTT. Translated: CASSSHRGGLQHF.